Reported below is one T cell receptor (beta chain). As yet, its antigen is unknown. The sample belongs to a study of graft-versus-host responses after intestinal transplantation. Across the study: The transplants performed in recipients were multivisceral, liver-intestinal, or isolated intestinal. Recipients across the board were started on anti-thymocyte globulin induction, then kept on tacrolimus and steroids for two to three years. The study, taken as a whole, reports: Recipient marrow held GvH clones, some first seen in ileum or blood.

Profiling relied on immunoSEQ multiplex PCR, and the TCRdb table lists in-frame clones only, not all of them. This sample has 80,000 to 95,000 clones, with around 90% found just once. This CDR3 region has 15 residues. Germline lookup yields CDR1 SEHNR and CDR2 FQNEAQ (reference sequence). Trimming removed 2 bases from V and 8 bases from J, with 18 bases in between. The sequencing here drew on unstimulated CD4+ T cells sorted from spleen or lymph node cells, taken before transplant. The chain employs TRBV7-9 and TRBJ1-2, with TRBD1 as a possible D gene (5 bases). This clonotype originated in a human donor who was the organ donor for an intestinal transplant. DNA for the CDR3: TGTGCCAGCAGCTTAAATGGACGGGGGATCGGGGGCTACACCTTC. Translation gives CASSLNGRGIGGYTF.